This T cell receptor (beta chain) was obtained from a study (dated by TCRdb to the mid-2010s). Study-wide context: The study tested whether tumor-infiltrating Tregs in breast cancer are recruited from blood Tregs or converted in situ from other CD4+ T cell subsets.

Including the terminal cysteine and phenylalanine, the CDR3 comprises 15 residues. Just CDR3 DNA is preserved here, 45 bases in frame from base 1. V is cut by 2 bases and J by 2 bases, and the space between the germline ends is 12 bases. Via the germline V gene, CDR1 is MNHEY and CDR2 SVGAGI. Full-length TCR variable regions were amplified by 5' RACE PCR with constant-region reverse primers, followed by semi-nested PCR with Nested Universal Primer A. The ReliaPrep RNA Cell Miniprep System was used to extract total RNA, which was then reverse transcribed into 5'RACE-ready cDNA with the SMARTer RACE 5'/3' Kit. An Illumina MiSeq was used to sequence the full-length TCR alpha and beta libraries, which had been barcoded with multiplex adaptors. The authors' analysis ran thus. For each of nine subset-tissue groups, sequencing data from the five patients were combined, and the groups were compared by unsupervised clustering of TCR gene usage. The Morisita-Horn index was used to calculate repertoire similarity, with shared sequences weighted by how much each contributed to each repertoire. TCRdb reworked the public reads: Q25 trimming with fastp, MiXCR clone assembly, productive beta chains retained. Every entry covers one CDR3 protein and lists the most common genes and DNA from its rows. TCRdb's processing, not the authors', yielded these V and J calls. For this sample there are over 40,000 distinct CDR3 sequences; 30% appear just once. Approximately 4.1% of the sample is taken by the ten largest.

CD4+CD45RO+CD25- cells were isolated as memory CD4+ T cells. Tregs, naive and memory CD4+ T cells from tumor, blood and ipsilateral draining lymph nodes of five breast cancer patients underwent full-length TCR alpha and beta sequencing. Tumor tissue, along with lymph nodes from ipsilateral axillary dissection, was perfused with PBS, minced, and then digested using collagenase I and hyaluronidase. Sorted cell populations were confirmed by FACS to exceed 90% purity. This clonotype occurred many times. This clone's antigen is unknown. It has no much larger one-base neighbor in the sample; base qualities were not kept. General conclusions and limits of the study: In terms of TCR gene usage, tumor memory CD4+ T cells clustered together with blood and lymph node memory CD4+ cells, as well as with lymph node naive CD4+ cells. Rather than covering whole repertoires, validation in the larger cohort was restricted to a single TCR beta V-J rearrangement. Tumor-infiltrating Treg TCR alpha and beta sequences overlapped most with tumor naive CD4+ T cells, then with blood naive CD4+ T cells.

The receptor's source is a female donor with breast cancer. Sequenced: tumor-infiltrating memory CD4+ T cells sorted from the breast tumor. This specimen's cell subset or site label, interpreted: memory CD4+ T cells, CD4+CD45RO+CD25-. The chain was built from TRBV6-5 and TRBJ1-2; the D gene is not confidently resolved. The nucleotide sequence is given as TGTGCCAGCAGTTACCGGAGGACTGAAAACTATGGCTACACCTTC. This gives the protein CASSYRRTENYGYTF.